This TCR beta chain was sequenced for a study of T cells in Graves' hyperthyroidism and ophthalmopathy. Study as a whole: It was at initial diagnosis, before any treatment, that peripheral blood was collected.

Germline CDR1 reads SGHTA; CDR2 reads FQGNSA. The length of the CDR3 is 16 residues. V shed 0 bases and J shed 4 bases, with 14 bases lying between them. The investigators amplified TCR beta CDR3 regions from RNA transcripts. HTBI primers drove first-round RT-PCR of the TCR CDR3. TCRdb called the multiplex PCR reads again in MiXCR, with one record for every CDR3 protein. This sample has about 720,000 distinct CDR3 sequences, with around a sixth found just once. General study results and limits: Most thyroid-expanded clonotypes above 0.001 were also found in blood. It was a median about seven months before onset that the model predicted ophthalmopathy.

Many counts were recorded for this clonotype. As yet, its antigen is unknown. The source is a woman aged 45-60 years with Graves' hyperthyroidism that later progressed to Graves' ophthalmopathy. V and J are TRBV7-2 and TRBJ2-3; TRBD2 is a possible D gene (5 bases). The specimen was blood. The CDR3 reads CASSLASGSRPDTQYF. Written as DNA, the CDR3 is TGTGCCAGCAGCTTAGCTTCGGGGAGTAGGCCAGATACGCAGTATTTT.